This TCR beta chain was obtained from a study of glioma-infiltrating T cells. Study results and caveats: Above-expected tissue-blood divergence occurred in all gliomas, most in low-grade ones. CDR3 overlap between tissue and blood was very small.

This clonotype was seen ten or more times. Its antigen is unknown. Amplification of TCR alpha and beta CDR3 regions from RNA used iRepertoire nested multiplex PCR. Input was 100-400 ng of tissue mRNA or PBMC total RNA. MiXCR was run by TCRdb on the multiplex PCR reads, yielding one entry per CDR3 protein. The data hold approximately 90,000 distinct CDR3 sequences, with about 23% observed a single time. Germline assignment: CDR1 SGHRS and CDR2 YFSETQ. This CDR3 region has 16 residues. Trimming shortened V by 1 base and J by 1 base, and 12 bases separated the two germline ends. The source is a human donor with low-grade glioma or glioblastoma, undergoing nonglioma brain surgery, or in good health (not recorded which). The specimen was glioma tissue, nonneoplastic brain tissue, or PBMCs (not recorded which). V usage is TRBV5-1 and J usage is TRBJ1-5, with D maybe TRBD1 (6 bases). The CDR3 is CASSLREQGSNQPQHF. CDR3 sequence (DNA): TGCGCCAGCAGCTTGAGGGAACAGGGAAGCAATCAGCCCCAGCATTTT.